The T cell receptor beta chain described here comes from a study of cytomegalovirus exposure and HLA in healthy donors. Findings and caveats of the study: Later findings reportedly placed an Asian-associated ancestry cluster below the approximately 620-donor mean for N-insertions. It was confirmed in vitro that a few of the CMV-associated chains were specific for CMV antigens.

Comments on this clone: Its antigen is currently unknown.

The CDR3 consists of 12 residues. Germline V gives CDR1 SEHNR, CDR2 FQNEAQ (reference sequence). V was cut by 5 bases and J by 4 bases, with 9 bases left in between. Primers: 60 Vbeta forward and 13 Jbeta reverse. This table comes from immunoSEQ multiplex PCR, and its TCRdb copy is limited to in-frame clones, with some not included. This repertoire shows hundreds of thousands of clones, almost 85% found once; its top ten account for 0.5% to 0.7%. The receptor's source is a woman aged 40 to 49 in good health and CMV-seronegative. Sequencing was performed on PBMCs. This chain uses TRBV7-9 with TRBJ2-7; D uncertain. This chain's CDR3 is CASSAQAYEQYF. In DNA, the CDR3 is TGTGCCAGCAGCGCGCAAGCGTACGAGCAGTACTTC.